This TCR beta chain originates from a study of post-analysis software for immune sequencing data (dated by TCRdb to the mid-2010s). Broadly, across the study: The recorded disease courses included relapsing-remitting, secondary progressive and progressive-relapsing multiple sclerosis, and some patients had no subtype annotation. The multiple sclerosis patient repertoires were compared with about a dozen previously published healthy control repertoires from donors aged about 6 to 26 years. A subset of samples was prepared in parallel using single-end sample barcoding, then pooled and co-amplified after Illumina adapter ligation. Paper-wide results and their limitations: Significantly higher frequencies in patients than in controls were found for five or six TRBV segments, including TRBV5-6, TRBV5-1 and TRBV20-1. Direct clustering with F measure showed strong co-clustering of samples prepared in the same batch, prompting a batch-effect correction. The multiple sclerosis patient group was slightly younger than the control group. Compared with controls, multiple sclerosis patients had significantly lower normalized Chao1 diversity, a finding suggesting substantial peripheral T-cell clonal expansion.

On this clonotype itself: Its antigen specificity is not known. Base quality data are lacking; no much larger clone is found one base away.

TCR beta repertoires were profiled from peripheral blood of about a dozen young patients with multiple sclerosis to demonstrate the VDJtools post-analysis software. Multiple sclerosis patients were children and adolescents aged about 6 to 16 years. The method behind the library was PCR. The sequencer was an Illumina HiSeq 2500. To reduce PCR and sequencing biases, unique molecular identifiers were built into the TCR beta cDNA libraries. Per 1 to 10 million input T cells, some 500,000 cDNA molecules were obtained, such that each molecule approximated one T cell. The patient libraries were prepared and sequenced with the same protocol used for the earlier healthy control dataset. Samples belonging to the same batch were prepared together, multiplexed and sequenced on a shared HiSeq lane. The published analysis was carried out like this. MIGEC was used to process the raw barcoded reads, and molecular identifier groups with only a single read were discarded before consensus assembly and CDR3 extraction. VDJtools was used for post-analysis of the clonotype tables, with diversity normalized by down-sampling every dataset to the smallest sample size. To correct batch-related cross-sample contamination, repertoire overlap clustering matched CDR3 amino acid sequences but not nucleotide sequences. TCRdb reran the public reads through fastp at Q25 and MiXCR, keeping productive beta chains. For every CDR3 protein sequence, its rows merge into one entry that carries the most common genes and DNA. TCRdb's processing, not the study's, gives the V and J calls here. The sample table lists hundreds of thousands of distinct CDR3 sequences, approximately 50% of them with a count of one. About 4.5% of the sample belongs to the ten largest clones.

Its CDR3 holds 12 amino acids, cysteine through phenylalanine. Kept here is only the CDR3 DNA, which spans 36 bases and is read in frame from base 1. CDR1 SNHLY and CDR2 FYNNEI were looked up in the germline V gene. Trimming at the junction amounts to 8 bases on V and 13 bases on J, and the germline ends lie 20 bases apart. The chain links TRBV2 with TRBJ2-5; the D gene is tentatively TRBD1 or TRBD2, each matching 5 bases. The sequenced material came from blood. This TCR came from a girl aged 5 to 17 with multiple sclerosis. CDR3 protein: CASVLGTGVMYF. Here is the DNA: TGTGCCAGCGTCCTCGGGACCGGCGTGATGTACTTC.